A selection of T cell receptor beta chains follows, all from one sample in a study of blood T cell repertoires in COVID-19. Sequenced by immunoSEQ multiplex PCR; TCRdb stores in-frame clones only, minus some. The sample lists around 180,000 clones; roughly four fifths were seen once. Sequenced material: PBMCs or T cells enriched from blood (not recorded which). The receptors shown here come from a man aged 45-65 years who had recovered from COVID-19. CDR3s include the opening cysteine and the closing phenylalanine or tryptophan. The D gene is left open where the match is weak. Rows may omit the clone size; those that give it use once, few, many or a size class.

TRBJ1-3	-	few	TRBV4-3	TGCGCCAGCAGCCAAGAGTGGGCGAGCTCTGGAAACACCATATATTTT	CASSQEWASSGNTIYF
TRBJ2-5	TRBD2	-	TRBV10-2	TGCGCCAGCAGTGAGTCTGGGCGGGGGTACCAAGAGACCCAGTACTTC	CASSESGRGYQETQYF
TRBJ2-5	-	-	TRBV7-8	TGTGCCAGCAGCTTAGGACCCGGTTCGCGGGAGACCCAGTACTTC	CASSLGPGSRETQYF
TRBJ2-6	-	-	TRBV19	TGTGCCAGCATTGACAGGAGGCCCGGGGCCAACGTCCTGACTTTC	CASIDRRPGANVLTF
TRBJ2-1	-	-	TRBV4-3	TGCGCCAGCAGCCAAGAGGCCATCCGATTCAATGAGCAGTTCTTC	CASSQEAIRFNEQFF
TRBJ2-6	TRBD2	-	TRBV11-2	TGTGCCAGCAGCCTCGGGAGGGAGAGCTCTGGGGCCAACGTCCTGACTTTC	CASSLGRESSGANVLTF
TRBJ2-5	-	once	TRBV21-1	TGTGCCAGCAGCAAAGGACCCCCCCGACAGGGGTTGGGGGAGACCCAGTACTTC	CASSKGPPRQGLGETQYF
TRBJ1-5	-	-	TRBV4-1	TGCGCCAGCAGCCAAGAAGGCAGGGCCCTCGAGCCCCAGCATTTT	CASSQEGRALEPQHF
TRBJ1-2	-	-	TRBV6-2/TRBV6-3	TGTGCCAGCAGTTACGAGGTTACCGCGGGCTACACCTTC	CASSYEVTAGYTF
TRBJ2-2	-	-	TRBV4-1	TGCGCCAGCAGCTCCGCACAGCACACCGGGGAGCTGTTTTTT	CASSSAQHTGELFF
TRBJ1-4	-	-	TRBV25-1	TGTGCCAGCGGTCGGACAACAACTAATGAAAAACTGTTTTTT	CASGRTTTNEKLFF
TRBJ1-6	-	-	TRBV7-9	TGTGCCAGCAGCTACGGCAGGAATTCACCCCTCCACTTT	CASSYGRNSPLHF
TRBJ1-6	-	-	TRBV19	TGTGCCAGTAAAGCGGGGAGCGGGGGTTCACCCCTCCACTTT	CASKAGSGGSPLHF
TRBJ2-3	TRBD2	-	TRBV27	TGTGCCAGCACGGCGACTAGCGGCCCAGATACGCAGTATTTT	CASTATSGPDTQYF
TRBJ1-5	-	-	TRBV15	TGTGCCACCAGCAGAGATCAGGGCCAGCCCCAGCATTTT	CATSRDQGQPQHF
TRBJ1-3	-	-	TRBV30	TGTGCCTGGAGTGTACCTGTAGACACCATATATTTT	CAWSVPVDTIYF
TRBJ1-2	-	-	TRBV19	TGTGCCAGTAGTAACGGTATATATGGCTACACCTTC	CASSNGIYGYTF
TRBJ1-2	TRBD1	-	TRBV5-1	TGCGCCAGCAGCCCAACGACTAGTACGACAGGGAACTATGGCTACACCTTC	CASSPTTSTTGNYGYTF
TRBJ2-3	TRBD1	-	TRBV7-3	TGTGCCAGCAGCCCCCCCAGGGGGCGCAGGGATACGCAGTATTTT	CASSPPRGRRDTQYF
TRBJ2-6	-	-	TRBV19	TGTGCCAGTAGTATACTACGGAGCTCTGGGGCCAACGTCCTGACTTTC	CASSILRSSGANVLTF
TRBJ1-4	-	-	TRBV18	TGTGCCAGCTCACCAACGGGGGAAAATGAAAAACTGTTTTTT	CASSPTGENEKLFF
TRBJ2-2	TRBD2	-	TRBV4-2	TGTGCCAGCAGCCCGGAGCGGGGGGGCGCCGGGGAGCTGTTTTTT	CASSPERGGAGELFF
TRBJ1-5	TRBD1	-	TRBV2	TGTGCCAGCAGTGCGACAGGGACACAGCCCCAGCATTTT	CASSATGTQPQHF
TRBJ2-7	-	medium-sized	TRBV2	TGTGCCAGCAGTGATAGACAGTACGAGCAGTACTTC	CASSDRQYEQYF
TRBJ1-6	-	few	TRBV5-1	TGCGCCAGCAGCTTGGCAGGCCAAGATAATTCACCCCTCCACTTT	CASSLAGQDNSPLHF
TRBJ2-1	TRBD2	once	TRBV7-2	TGTGCCAGCAGTCTGACGTTCGGGGGGTTCTACAATGAGCAGTTCTTC	CASSLTFGGFYNEQFF
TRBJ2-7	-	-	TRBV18	TGTGCCAGCTCACCAGGGCTCTCCTACGAGCAGTACTTC	CASSPGLSYEQYF